These T cell receptor beta chains were read from a single sample in a study of blood T cell repertoires in COVID-19. The method was immunoSEQ multiplex PCR; TCRdb's version includes in-frame clones alone and lacks a portion of them. In the table there are approximately 27,000 clones, approximately 80% of which are singletons. Material for sequencing was peripheral blood. Source of these receptors: a human donor in a cohort sampled during active COVID-19. The conserved cysteine and the conserved F or W are not part of the CDR3 here. The order of the fields is V gene, J gene, CDR3 protein.

V: TRBV6-4; J: TRBJ1-4; CDR3: ASRYQGTAE
V: TRBV27; J: TRBJ2-7; CDR3: ASSLGGAGYEQY
V: TRBV5-1; J: TRBJ2-3; CDR3: ASSLAASTDTQY
V: TRBV6-6; J: TRBJ2-6; CDR3: ASSPGTAIGANVLT
V: TRBV28; J: TRBJ1-4; CDR3: ASSPIRDRGEEKLF
V: TRBV4-1; J: TRBJ1-1; CDR3: ASSLSFHRGLSTEAF
V: TRBV7-2; J: TRBJ2-7; CDR3: ASSPRSGSTREQY
V: TRBV7-9; J: TRBJ2-2; CDR3: ASAREAGVSNTGELF
V: TRBV5-1; J: TRBJ2-5; CDR3: ASSGAQETQY
V: TRBV19; J: TRBJ1-1; CDR3: ASTPRQGKPEAF
V: TRBV9; J: TRBJ2-1; CDR3: ASSDGVNEQF
V: TRBV27; J: TRBJ2-7; CDR3: ASSPSGDYEQY
V: TRBV11-3; J: TRBJ2-1; CDR3: ASSLHSGANNYNEQF
V: TRBV28; J: TRBJ2-1; CDR3: ASSQTDYNEQF
V: TRBV19; J: TRBJ2-5; CDR3: ASRTSGGLETQY
V: TRBV7-9; J: TRBJ1-5; CDR3: ASSLESGISNQPQH
V: TRBV6-5; J: TRBJ2-1; CDR3: ATRGGWGGEQF